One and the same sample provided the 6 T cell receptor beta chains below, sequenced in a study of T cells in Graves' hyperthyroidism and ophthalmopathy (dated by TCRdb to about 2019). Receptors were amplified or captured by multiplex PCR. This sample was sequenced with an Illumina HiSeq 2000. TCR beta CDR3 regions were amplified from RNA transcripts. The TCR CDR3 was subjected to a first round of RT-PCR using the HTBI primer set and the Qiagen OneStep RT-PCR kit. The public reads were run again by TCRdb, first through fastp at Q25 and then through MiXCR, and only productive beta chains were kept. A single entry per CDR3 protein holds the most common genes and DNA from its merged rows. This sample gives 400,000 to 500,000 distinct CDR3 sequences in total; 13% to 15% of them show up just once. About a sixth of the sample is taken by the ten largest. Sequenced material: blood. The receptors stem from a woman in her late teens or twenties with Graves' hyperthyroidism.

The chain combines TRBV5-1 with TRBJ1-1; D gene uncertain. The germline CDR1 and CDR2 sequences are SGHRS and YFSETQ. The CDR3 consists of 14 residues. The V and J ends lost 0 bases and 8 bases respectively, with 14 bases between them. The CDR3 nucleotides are TGCGCCAGCAGCTTGGAGGCGGCAGCAATAGAAGCTTTCTTT. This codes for CASSLEAAAIEAFF.

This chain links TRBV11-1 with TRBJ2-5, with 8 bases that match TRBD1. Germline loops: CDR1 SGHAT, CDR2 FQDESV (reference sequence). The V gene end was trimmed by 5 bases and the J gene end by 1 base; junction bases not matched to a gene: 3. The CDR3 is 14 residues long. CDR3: CASSHTGGQETQYF. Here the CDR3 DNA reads TGTGCCAGCAGCCATACAGGGGGCCAAGAGACCCAGTACTTC.

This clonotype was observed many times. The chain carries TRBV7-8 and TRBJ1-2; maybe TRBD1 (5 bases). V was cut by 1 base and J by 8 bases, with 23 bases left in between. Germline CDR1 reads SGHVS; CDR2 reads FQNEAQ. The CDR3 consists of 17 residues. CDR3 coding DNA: TGTGCCAGCAGCTTAGTCCCTGGGACGGCTTCTGGGGAGGGCTACACCTTC. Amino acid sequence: CASSLVPGTASGEGYTF.

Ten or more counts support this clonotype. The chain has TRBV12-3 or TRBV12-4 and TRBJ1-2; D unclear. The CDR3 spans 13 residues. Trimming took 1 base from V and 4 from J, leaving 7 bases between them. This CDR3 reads CASSLGSLYGYTF. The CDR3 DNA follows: TGTGCCAGCAGTTTAGGTTCCCTCTATGGCTACACCTTC.

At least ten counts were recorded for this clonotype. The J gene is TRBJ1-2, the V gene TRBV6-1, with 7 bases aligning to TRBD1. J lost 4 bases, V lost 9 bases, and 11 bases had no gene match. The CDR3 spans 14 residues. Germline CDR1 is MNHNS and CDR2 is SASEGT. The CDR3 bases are TGTGCCAGTATTTCACCCGGGACAGCCTATGGCTACACCTTC. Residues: CASISPGTAYGYTF.

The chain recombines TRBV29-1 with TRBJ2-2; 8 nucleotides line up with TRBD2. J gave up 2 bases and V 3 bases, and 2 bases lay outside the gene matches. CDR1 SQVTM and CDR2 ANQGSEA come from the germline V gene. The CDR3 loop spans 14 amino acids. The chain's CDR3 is CSVETSDNTGELFF. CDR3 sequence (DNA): TGCAGCGTTGAGACTAGCGATAACACCGGGGAGCTGTTTTTT.